Below, 8 T cell receptor beta chains from the same sample are listed, as sequenced in a study of cytomegalovirus exposure and HLA in healthy donors. Data came from immunoSEQ multiplex PCR; TCRdb stores just in-frame clones and leaves some out. The sample records 130,000 or so clones, roughly 89% being singletons. Sequencing input: PBMCs. These TCRs come from a woman aged 18-29 years in good health and CMV-seronegative.

This chain connects TRBV28 to TRBJ2-1, with 12 positions matching TRBD2. CDR1 MDHEN and CDR2 SYDVKM come from the germline V gene. V was pared by 6 bases and J by 8 bases, with 29 bases of the junction left unmatched. The CDR3 has 22 amino acids. The CDR3 sequence: CASSMKLKSGLAGYFYGDEQFF. CDR3 nucleotide sequence: TGTGCCAGCAGCATGAAACTCAAATCGGGACTAGCGGGTTACTTTTACGGCGATGAGCAGTTCTTC.

In nucleotides, the CDR3 is TGTGCCAGCAGTTTGTCTCTATTGCCTTTAGATACGCAGTATTTT. Translated, it gives CASSLSLLPLDTQYF. The gene calls are TRBV28 and TRBJ2-3; D gene ambiguous. This CDR3 is 15 amino acids long. Germline V gene data show CDR1 as MDHEN and CDR2 as SYDVKM. V lost 3 bases, J lost 5 bases, and 15 bases lay in between.

This clone was counted once. The chain employs TRBV18 and TRBJ2-5, with D hard to call. V dropped 6 bases and J dropped 1 base, with 9 bases sitting between them. There are 13 residues in the CDR3. CDR1 KGHSH and CDR2 LQKENI come from the germline V gene. Here the CDR3 reads CASSQAFQETQYF. The CDR3 DNA is TGTGCCAGCTCCCAGGCTTTCCAAGAGACCCAGTACTTC.

The rearrangement uses TRBV19 and TRBJ1-1; D is uncertain. V was clipped by 3 bases and J by 0 bases, with 11 bases between them. The length of the CDR3 is 15 residues. The germline V gene has CDR1 LNHDA and CDR2 SQIVND (reference sequence). The CDR3 loop reads CASSIRPDLNTEAFF. The CDR3 DNA reads as TGTGCCAGTAGTATCCGTCCAGATTTGAACACTGAAGCTTTCTTT.

The chain has TRBV5-6 and TRBJ2-3; no firm D call. Germline V gene sequence: CDR1 SGHDT, CDR2 YYEEEE. The CDR3 is made up of 19 amino acids. Trimming removed 4 bases from V and 2 bases from J, with 26 bases in between. In nucleotides, the CDR3 is TGTGCCAGCAGCCCTTTGGTGCCGCTTATAGCCGTCAACACAGATACGCAGTATTTT. Translated, it gives CASSPLVPLIAVNTDTQYF.

This clone was seen only once. The chain has TRBV28 and TRBJ1-5; D is possibly TRBD1 (6 bases). V gave up 2 bases and J gave up 4 bases, with 12 bases separating them. The CDR3 has 15 amino acids. The germline CDR1 and CDR2 sequences are MDHEN and SYDVKM. The CDR3 DNA reads TGTGCCAGCAGTTTACCCGACAGGCCAAATCAGCCCCAGCATTTT. Translating it yields CASSLPDRPNQPQHF.

The J gene is TRBJ1-1, the V gene TRBV5-4; D is uncertain. The CDR3 runs 14 residues. Germline V CDR1 and CDR2: SGHNT, YYREEE (reference sequence). Trimming took 6 bases from V and 1 from J, leaving 13 bases between them. CDR3 sequence: CASISQLPNTEAFF. CDR3 sequence (DNA): TGTGCCAGCATCTCACAGTTACCGAACACTGAAGCTTTCTTT. The whole variable domain, filled in from reference TRBV5-4 and TRBJ1-1, reads ETGVTQSPTHLIKTRGQQVTLRCSSQSGHNTVSWYQQALGQGPQFIFQYYREEENGRGNFPPRFSGLQFPNYSSELNVNALELDDSALYLCASISQLPNTEAFFGQGTRLTVV.

The V gene is TRBV4-1, the J gene TRBJ2-5; 8 positions match TRBD2. Germline V lookup: CDR1 MGHRA, CDR2 YSYEKL. This CDR3 has 13 residues. J gave up 4 bases and V 4 bases, and 2 bases lay outside the gene matches. CDR3 DNA sequence: TGCGCCAGCAGCCGTCTAGCGGGAGAGACCCAGTACTTC. Translated, it gives CASSRLAGETQYF.